This T cell receptor (beta chain) was sequenced in a study of long-term antiretroviral therapy in people with HIV (dated by TCRdb to between 2021 and 2024). Regarding the study in general: The earliest samples were collected about a decade before the 2015 WHO recommendation for immediate ART, when ART was typically delayed until CD4 counts fell. This retrospective serial study examined whether starting ART and sustained HIV suppression were associated with changes in the composition and diversity of the TRB repertoire in peripheral blood. From over 25 adults with confirmed HIV infection, the cohort provided approximately 190 cryopreserved PBMC samples, gathered serially across a mean of approximately six years (range 1-12). Of the roughly 30 participants with HIV, approximately twelve were female. No cross-contamination during QIAcube processing turned up in test extractions that ran a monoclonal T-cell line alongside 33 polyclonal samples. Beyond this particular receptor, the publication reports: HIV repertoires had narrower CDR3 length ranges than controls, and the network structure suggested an antigen-experienced repertoire that shifted only slightly toward naive after ART. The samples span the years 2004 to 2017, and the ART regimens used may be less effective than current regimens. A significant increase in TRB diversity was found to be associated with ART initiation, although TRB diversity was observed to remain significantly below that of transplant donor controls even after long-term ART. Expanded TRB clones identified before ART initiation dominated the repertoire across all time points, though the dominance fluctuated and decreased in many PLHIV after ART. Owing to limited PBMC availability, only the TCR beta chain was sequenced, without alpha chain pairing. Because cell numbers in pre-ART samples were limited, unsorted PBMC were profiled instead of sorted CD4+ and CD8+ T cells. No data were available on ART adherence, viral resistance or therapy changes, limiting inferences about post-ART repertoire changes.

The immunoSEQ hsTCRB v3.0 assay was used at survey level resolution to sequence the TRB variable region. The target sequencing depth for TRB was about 35,000-50,000 T-cell genomes per sample. TRB libraries were pooled and sequenced on an Illumina MiSeq using a v3 150-cycle kit. Per the authors' processing: Repertoire analysis ran in R within a reproducible Nextflow workflow covering QC, data transformation and analysis. LymphoSeq2, an R package for exploring AIRR-Seq data, was used to implement the custom analyses. A few samples yielding fewer than 5000 total TRB sequences were excluded, leaving more than 150 analyzed HIV repertoires. Among the 170 to 200 HIV repertoires that were kept, approximately 61 were collected before ART initiation and some 130 were collected after ART initiation. Each repertoire was downsampled to 5000 TRB nucleotide sequences, and summary statistics were averaged across 100 downsampling iterations. The analysis kept only TRB sequences whose CDR3 regions were at least seven amino acids long. A Shannon entropy-derived clonality score and the Gini coefficient were used to measure diversity. In the repertoire networks, any two of the top 5000 CDR3 amino acid sequences were linked whenever the two sequences differed by an edit distance of one. Antigen specificity groups and MHC restriction were predicted for TRB CDR3 amino acid sequences with GLIPH2. To flag known CMV, EBV, HIV or tissue antigen associations, CDR3 amino acid sequences were matched against VDJdb and McPAS-TCR. Pre-ART, post-ART and control groups were compared with Wilcoxon signed-rank tests and Holm-Bonferroni correction. This immuneACCESS table, as held by TCRdb, lists in-frame sequences with V and J called but not all clones. Of the missing ones, under half trace to an unresolved V gene in checked studies; the others have no known cause. D and trimming were read from the DNA, whereas the V and J calls and clone size are those reported in that table. The sample table holds 25,000 to 30,000 clones, of which approximately 90% were seen once. The ten biggest clones cover under 5.5% of the sample.

This clone came up a few times. Its antigen has not been determined. Qualities for individual bases were not recorded, and no much larger clone is one base off. Participants were included only if at least one PBMC sample before ART initiation and at least two post-ART samples were available. All participants with HIV were treated in the United States of America. Before DNA extraction, cryopreserved samples of about 0.95-10 million PBMC were thawed and then washed. At the time of the earliest PBMC sample, participants with HIV were aged between about 20 and 60 years. Per participant, PBMC samples came from 1-4 timepoints prior to ART initiation and 2-8 timepoints following ART initiation, for a median of 7 samples. For every participant, serial HIV viral load, CD4+ T-cell count, ART history and demographic data were obtained. Genomic DNA was extracted from unsorted PBMC with a Qiagen kit on a QIAcube, with processing performed in batches of 12 samples.

The CDR3 numbers 17 residues from cysteine through phenylalanine. The only DNA kept is the CDR3, 51 bases in frame from the first base. CDR1 and CDR2 were assigned from the germline V gene as LGHNA and YSLEER. V loses 1 base at its end and J loses 0 bases; junction bases beyond the gene matches: 7. Material: unsorted PBMCs, obtained just over 2.6 years after starting antiretroviral therapy. This sequence was found in a man aged 35-49 years with HIV. This receptor chain uses TRBV4-3 and TRBJ1-2; 8 of the junction bases match TRBD1. The sequenced DNA: TGCGCCAGCAGCCAAGGGACAGGGCCTTTAGCTAACTATGGCTACACCTTC. This is translated as CASSQGTGPLANYGYTF.